This T cell receptor (beta chain) is from a study of patients and donors after allogeneic stem cell transplantation. Germline assignment: CDR1 LGHNA and CDR2 YNFKEQ. The CDR3 is 17 residues long. With 4 bases clipped from V and 0 bases from J, the junction kept 9 bases outside the gene matches. TCRdb used MiXCR to reprocess the RT-PCR reads, holding one entry per CDR3 protein. The data show some 880,000 distinct CDR3 sequences, with roughly 18% seen just once and under 6.5% held by the top ten. This clonotype was seen a few times. Material: blood, either unsorted or a sorted T cell fraction (not recorded which). This clonotype was sampled from a human donor who was either an allogeneic HSCT recipient or a stem cell or donor lymphocyte infusion donor (not recorded which). It is not recorded whose cells these are; they may come from a transplant donor. The chain has TRBV4-2 and TRBJ2-5; 9 positions agree with TRBD2. CDR3 protein: CASSRVTAGGHQETQYF. The CDR3 region has the DNA TGTGCCAGCAGCCGCGTCACGGCGGGGGGGCACCAAGAGACCCAGTACTTC.